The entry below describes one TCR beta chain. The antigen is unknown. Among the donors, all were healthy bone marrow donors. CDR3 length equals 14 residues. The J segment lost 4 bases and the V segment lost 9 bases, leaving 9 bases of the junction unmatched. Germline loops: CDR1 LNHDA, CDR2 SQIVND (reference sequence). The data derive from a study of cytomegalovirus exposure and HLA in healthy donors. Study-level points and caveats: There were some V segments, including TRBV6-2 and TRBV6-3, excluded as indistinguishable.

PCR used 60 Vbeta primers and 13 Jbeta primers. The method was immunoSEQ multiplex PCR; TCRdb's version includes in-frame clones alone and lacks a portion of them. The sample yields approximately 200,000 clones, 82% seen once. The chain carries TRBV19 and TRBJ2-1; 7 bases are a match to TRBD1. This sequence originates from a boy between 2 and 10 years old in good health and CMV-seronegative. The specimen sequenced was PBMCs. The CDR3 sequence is CASRGRGSYNEQFF. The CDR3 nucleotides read TGTGCCAGCCGGGGCAGGGGGAGTTACAATGAGCAGTTCTTC.